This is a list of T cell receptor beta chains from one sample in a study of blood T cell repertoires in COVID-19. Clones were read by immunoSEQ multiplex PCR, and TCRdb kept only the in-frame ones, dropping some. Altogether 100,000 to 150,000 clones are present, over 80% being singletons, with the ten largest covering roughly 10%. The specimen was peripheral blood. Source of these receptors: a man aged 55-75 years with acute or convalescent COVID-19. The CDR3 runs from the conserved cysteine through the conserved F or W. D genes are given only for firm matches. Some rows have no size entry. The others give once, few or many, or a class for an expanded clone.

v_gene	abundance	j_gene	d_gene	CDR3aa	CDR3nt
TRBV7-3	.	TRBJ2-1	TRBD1	CASSLTQTGGQEQFF	TGTGCCAGCAGCTTAACCCAGACAGGGGGGCAGGAGCAGTTCTTC
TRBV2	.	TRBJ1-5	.	CASSAVQGRNQPQHF	TGTGCCAGCAGTGCCGTACAGGGCCGCAATCAGCCCCAGCATTTT
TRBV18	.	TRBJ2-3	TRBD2	CASSPTSRGGRALDTQYF	TGTGCCAGCTCACCAACTTCGCGTGGCGGGAGGGCCTTAGATACGCAGTATTTT
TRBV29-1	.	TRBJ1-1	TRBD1	CSVEGVTGGIEAFF	TGCAGCGTTGAAGGCGTGACAGGGGGCATTGAAGCTTTCTTT
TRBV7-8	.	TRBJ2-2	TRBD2	CASRGTRVAGELFF	TGTGCCAGCAGGGGGACTAGGGTGGCCGGGGAGCTGTTTTTT
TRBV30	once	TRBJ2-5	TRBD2	CAWSPFSHSGRRETQYF	TGTGCCTGGAGTCCCTTCTCTCATAGCGGGAGAAGGGAGACCCAGTACTTC
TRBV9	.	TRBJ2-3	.	CASSVVGRTDTQYF	TGTGCCAGCAGCGTAGTGGGCAGGACAGATACGCAGTATTTT
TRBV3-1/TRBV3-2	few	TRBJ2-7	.	CASSQGAGRHTEQYF	TGTGCCAGCAGCCAAGGGGCGGGAAGGCACACCGAGCAGTACTTC
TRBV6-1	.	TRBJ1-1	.	CASSDIWARNTEAFF	TGTGCCAGCAGTGATATATGGGCCCGGAACACTGAAGCTTTCTTT
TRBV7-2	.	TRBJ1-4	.	CASSLHGNNNEKLFF	TGTGCCAGCAGCTTGCACGGGAATAATAATGAAAAACTGTTTTTT
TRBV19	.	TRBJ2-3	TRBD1	CASSLVTGADTQYF	TGTGCCAGTAGTCTAGTTACAGGGGCGGATACGCAGTATTTT
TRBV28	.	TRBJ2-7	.	CASRTRGSYEQYF	TGTGCCAGCCGGACCAGGGGATCCTACGAGCAGTACTTC
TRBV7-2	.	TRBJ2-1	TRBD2	CASSQNGLAGDGDNEQFF	TGTGCCAGCAGCCAAAACGGACTAGCGGGAGACGGGGACAATGAGCAGTTCTTC
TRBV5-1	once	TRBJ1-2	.	CASSLGTTRGGYTF	TGCGCCAGCAGCTTGGGGACGACGCGGGGTGGCTACACCTTC
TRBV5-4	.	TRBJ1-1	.	CASSLVQGSAFF	TGTGCCAGCAGCTTGGTGCAGGGATCAGCTTTCTTT
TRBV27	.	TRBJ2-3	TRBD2	CASSNGRREDTDTQYF	TGTGCCAGCAGTAACGGTCGGCGGGAGGACACAGATACGCAGTATTTT
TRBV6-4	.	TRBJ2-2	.	CASSDSGALNTGELFF	TGTGCCAGCAGTGACTCAGGGGCGCTGAACACCGGGGAGCTGTTTTTT
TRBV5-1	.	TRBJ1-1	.	CASSSETGNTEAFF	TGCGCCAGCAGCTCCGAAACAGGGAACACTGAAGCTTTCTTT
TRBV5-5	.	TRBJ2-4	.	CASSPGTYFYF	TGTGCCAGCAGCCCCGGGACTTACTTCTACTTC
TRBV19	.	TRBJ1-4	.	CASSIGGGRYIREKLFF	TGTGCCAGTAGTATAGGAGGAGGGCGCTACATCAGGGAAAAACTGTTTTTT
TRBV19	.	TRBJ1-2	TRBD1	CASSISETGGGYGYTF	TGTGCCAGTAGTATTTCCGAGACAGGGGGCGGCTATGGCTACACCTTC
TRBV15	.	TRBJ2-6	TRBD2	CATSRGSGRSGANVLTF	TGTGCCACCAGCAGAGGGAGCGGGAGGTCCGGGGCCAACGTCCTGACTTTC
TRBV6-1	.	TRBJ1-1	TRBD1	CASSEWTGGTEAFF	TGTGCCAGCAGTGAATGGACAGGGGGCACTGAAGCTTTCTTT
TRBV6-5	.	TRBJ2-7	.	CASNQGWEQYF	TGTGCCAGCAATCAGGGATGGGAGCAGTACTTC
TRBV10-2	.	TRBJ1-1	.	CASRRQMNTEAFF	TGCGCCAGCCGACGACAAATGAACACTGAAGCTTTCTTT
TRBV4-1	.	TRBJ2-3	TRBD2	CASSHSTSGSGTDTQYF	TGCGCCAGCAGCCATAGTACTAGCGGGAGCGGCACAGATACGCAGTATTTT
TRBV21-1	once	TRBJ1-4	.	CASTGQGADEKLFF	TGTGCCAGCACAGGACAGGGGGCGGATGAAAAACTGTTTTTT
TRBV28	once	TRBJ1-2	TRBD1	CASSRGQGMGGYTF	TGTGCCAGCAGCCGGGGACAGGGAATGGGTGGCTACACCTTC
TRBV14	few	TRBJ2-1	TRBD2	CASSHSRLAGANEQFF	TGTGCCAGCAGCCATAGTAGACTAGCGGGAGCAAATGAGCAGTTCTTC
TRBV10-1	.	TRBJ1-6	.	CASSGTGNSPLHF	TGCGCCAGCAGTGGCACAGGGAATTCACCCCTCCACTTT
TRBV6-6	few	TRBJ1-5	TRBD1	CASSPEDRGYQPQHF	TGTGCCAGCAGTCCGGAAGACAGGGGGTATCAGCCCCAGCATTTT
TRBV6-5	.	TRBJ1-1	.	CASFRSTEAFF	TGTGCCAGTTTTAGGAGCACTGAAGCTTTCTTT
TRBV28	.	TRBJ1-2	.	CASSSENYGYTF	TGTGCCAGCAGTTCTGAGAATTATGGCTACACCTTC
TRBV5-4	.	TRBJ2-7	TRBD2	CASSLSGLAGEQYF	TGTGCCAGCAGCTTGTCCGGACTAGCGGGTGAGCAGTACTTC
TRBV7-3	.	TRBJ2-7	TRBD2	CASSAHPSGTPLEQYF	TGTGCCAGCAGCGCGCACCCTAGCGGGACCCCCCTCGAGCAGTACTTC
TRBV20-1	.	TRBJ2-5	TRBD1	CSGDRVETQYF	TGCAGTGGAGACAGGGTGGAGACCCAGTACTTC
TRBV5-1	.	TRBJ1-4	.	CASSSSGGPEKLFF	TGCGCCAGCAGTTCCTCGGGGGGCCCTGAAAAACTGTTTTTT
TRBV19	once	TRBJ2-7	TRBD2	CASSGWEGGAYEQYF	TGTGCCAGTTCAGGTTGGGAGGGTGGGGCCTACGAGCAGTACTTC
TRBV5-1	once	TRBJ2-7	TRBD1	CASSYAPGQTPGEQYF	TGCGCCAGCAGCTACGCACCGGGACAGACCCCGGGAGAGCAGTACTTC
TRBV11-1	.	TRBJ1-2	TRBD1	CASGTGNGYTF	TGTGCCTCCGGGACAGGGAATGGCTACACCTTC
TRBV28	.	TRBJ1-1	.	CASSLGHIQPEAFF	TGTGCCAGCAGTTTAGGGCACATACAGCCTGAAGCTTTCTTT
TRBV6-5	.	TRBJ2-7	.	CASWGQRVSSYEQYF	TGTGCCAGTTGGGGCCAGCGGGTCTCCTCCTACGAGCAGTACTTC
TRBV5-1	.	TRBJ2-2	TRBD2	CASSSTSAKNTGELFF	TGCGCCAGCAGCTCGACTAGCGCTAAGAACACCGGGGAGCTGTTTTTT
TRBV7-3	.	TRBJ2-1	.	CASSRGLGEQFF	TGTGCCAGCAGCCGGGGGTTAGGTGAGCAGTTCTTC
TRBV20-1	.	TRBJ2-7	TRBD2	CSASGGREGHLPSYEQYF	TGCAGTGCTAGTGGGGGGAGGGAGGGCCACCTTCCCTCCTACGAGCAGTACTTC
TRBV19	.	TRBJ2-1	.	CASSSLPDEQFF	TGTGCCAGTAGCTCCCTACCTGATGAGCAGTTCTTC
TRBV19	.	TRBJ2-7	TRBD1	CASSIGQGYFYEQYF	TGTGCCAGTAGTATCGGACAGGGGTACTTCTACGAGCAGTACTTC
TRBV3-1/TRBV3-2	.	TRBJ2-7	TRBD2	CASSHGPPSGQYF	TGTGCCAGCAGCCATGGCCCCCCTAGCGGACAGTACTTC